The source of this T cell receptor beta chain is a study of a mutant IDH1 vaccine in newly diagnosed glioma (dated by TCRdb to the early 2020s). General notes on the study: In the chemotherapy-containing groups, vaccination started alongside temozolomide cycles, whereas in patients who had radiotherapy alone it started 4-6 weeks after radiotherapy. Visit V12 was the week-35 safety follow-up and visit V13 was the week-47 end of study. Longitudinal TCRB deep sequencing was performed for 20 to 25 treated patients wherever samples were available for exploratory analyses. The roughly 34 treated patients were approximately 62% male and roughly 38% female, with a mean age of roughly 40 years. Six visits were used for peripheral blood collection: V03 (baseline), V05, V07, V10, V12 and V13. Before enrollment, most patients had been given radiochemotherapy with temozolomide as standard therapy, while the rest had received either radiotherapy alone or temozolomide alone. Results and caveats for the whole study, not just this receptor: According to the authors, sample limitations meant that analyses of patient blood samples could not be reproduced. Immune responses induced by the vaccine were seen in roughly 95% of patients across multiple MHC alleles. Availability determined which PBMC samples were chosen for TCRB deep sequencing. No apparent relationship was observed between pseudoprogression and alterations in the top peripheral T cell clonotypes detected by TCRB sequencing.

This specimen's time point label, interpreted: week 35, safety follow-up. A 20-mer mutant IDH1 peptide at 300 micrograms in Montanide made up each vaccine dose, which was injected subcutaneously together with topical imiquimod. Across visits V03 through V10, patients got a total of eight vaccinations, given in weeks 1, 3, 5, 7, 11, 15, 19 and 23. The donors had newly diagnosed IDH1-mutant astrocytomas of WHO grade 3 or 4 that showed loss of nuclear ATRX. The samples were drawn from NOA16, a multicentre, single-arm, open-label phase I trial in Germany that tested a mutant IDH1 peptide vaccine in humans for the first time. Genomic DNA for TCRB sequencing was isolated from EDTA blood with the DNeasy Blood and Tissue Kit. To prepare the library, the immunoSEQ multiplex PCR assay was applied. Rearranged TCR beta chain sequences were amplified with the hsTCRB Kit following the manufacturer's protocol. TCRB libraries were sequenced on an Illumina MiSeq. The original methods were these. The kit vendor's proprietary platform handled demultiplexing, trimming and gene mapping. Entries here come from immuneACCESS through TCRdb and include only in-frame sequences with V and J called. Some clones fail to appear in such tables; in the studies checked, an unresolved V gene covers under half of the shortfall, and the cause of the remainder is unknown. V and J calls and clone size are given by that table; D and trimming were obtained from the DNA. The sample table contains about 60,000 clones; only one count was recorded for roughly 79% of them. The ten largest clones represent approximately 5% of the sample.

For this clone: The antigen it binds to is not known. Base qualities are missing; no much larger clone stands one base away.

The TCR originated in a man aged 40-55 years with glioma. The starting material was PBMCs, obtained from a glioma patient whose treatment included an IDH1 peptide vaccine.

The CDR3 reads as follows: CASSFNTGANVLTF. The sequenced DNA: TGTGCCAGCAGCTTTAACACTGGGGCCAACGTCCTGACTTTC. Here the chain combines TRBV11-2 and TRBJ2-6; no D gene is confidently identified. CDR1 and CDR2, per the germline V gene, are SGHAT and FQNNGV. V was cut back by 3 bases and J by 2 bases, leaving a gap of 5 bases between them. The CDR3, cysteine through phenylalanine, is 14 amino acids long. CDR3 DNA is the only sequence kept; it has 42 bases, read in frame from the first base. The full variable domain, with segments outside the CDR3 supplied by the reference TRBV11-2 and TRBJ2-6 proteins, appears as EAGVAQSPRYKIIEKRQSVAFWCNPISGHATLYWYQQILGQGPKLLIQFQNNGVVDDSQLPKDRFSAERLKGVDSTLKIQPAKLEDSAVYLCASSFNTGANVLTFGAGSRLTVL.